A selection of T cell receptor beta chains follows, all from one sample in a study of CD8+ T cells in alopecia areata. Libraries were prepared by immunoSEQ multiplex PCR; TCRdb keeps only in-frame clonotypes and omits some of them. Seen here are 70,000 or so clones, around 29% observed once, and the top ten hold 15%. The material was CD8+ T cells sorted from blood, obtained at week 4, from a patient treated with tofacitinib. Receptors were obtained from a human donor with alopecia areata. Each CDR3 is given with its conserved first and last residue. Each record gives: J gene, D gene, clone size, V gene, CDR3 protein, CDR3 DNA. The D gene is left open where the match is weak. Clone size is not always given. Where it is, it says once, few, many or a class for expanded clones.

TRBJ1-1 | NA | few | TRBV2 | CASSVDSSEAFF | TGTGCCAGCAGTGTGGACAGTTCCGAAGCTTTCTTT
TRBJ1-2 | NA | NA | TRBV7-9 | CASSLGGSPFYGYTF | TGTGCCAGCAGCTTAGGTGGATCCCCCTTCTATGGCTACACCTTC
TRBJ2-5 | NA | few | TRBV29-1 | CSAGEETQYF | TGCAGCGCCGGGGAAGAGACCCAGTACTTC
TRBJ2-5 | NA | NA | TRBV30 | CAWSSVGGATETQYF | TGTGCCTGGAGTTCTGTTGGGGGGGCTACGGAGACCCAGTACTTC
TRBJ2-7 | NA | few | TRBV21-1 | CASRWTGSGEQYF | TGTGCCAGCAGATGGACAGGGTCTGGCGAGCAGTACTTC
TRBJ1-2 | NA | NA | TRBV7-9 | CASSYPGRGDYGYTF | TGTGCCAGCAGCTACCCAGGACGGGGGGACTATGGCTACACCTTC
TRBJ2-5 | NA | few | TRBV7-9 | CASSLSGTGTETQYF | TGTGCCAGCAGCTTATCCGGGACGGGAACGGAGACCCAGTACTTC
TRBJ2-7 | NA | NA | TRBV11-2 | CASSIGGGVSSYEQYF | TGTGCCAGCAGCATTGGCGGAGGGGTGAGCTCCTACGAGCAGTACTTC
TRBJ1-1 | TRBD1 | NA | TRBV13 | CASSSQGMGTEAFF | TGTGCCAGCAGCTCACAGGGGATGGGCACTGAAGCTTTCTTT
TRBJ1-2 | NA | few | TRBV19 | CASRPPDFRGYGYTF | TGTGCCAGTAGACCCCCGGATTTTAGGGGCTATGGCTACACCTTC
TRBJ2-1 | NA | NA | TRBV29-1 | CSVVSRNEQFF | TGCAGCGTTGTTTCCCGAAATGAGCAGTTCTTC
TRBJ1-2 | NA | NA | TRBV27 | CASSHPSYGYTF | TGTGCCAGCAGCCACCCTTCGTATGGCTACACCTTC
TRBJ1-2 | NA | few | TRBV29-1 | CSVVSLSQSGYTF | TGCAGCGTTGTATCCCTTAGCCAGTCTGGCTACACCTTC
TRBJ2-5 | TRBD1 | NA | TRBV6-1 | CASSEMESGGPETQYF | TGTGCCAGCAGTGAAATGGAGTCAGGGGGTCCGGAGACCCAGTACTTC
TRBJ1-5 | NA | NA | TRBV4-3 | CASSQGFVGGQPQHF | TGCGCCAGCAGCCAAGGGTTCGTGGGTGGTCAGCCCCAGCATTTT
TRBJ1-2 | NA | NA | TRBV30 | CAWSVLGRTNGYTF | TGTGCCTGGAGTGTACTCGGCCGGACCAATGGCTACACCTTC
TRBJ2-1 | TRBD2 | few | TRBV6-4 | CASKGTSGSLNEQFF | TGTGCCAGCAAAGGGACTAGCGGGAGTTTGAATGAGCAGTTCTTC
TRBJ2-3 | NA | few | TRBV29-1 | CSVEDGGGRDTQYF | TGCAGCGTTGAAGATGGTGGGGGTAGAGATACGCAGTATTTT
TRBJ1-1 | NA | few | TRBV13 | CASSSPPMNTEAFF | TGTGCCAGCAGCTCCCCCCCGATGAACACTGAAGCTTTCTTT
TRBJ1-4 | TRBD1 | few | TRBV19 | CASTSPDRGGEKLFF | TGTGCCAGCACCTCCCCTGACAGAGGGGGCGAAAAACTGTTTTTT
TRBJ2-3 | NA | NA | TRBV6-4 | CASRDFADTQYF | TGTGCCAGCCGGGATTTCGCAGATACGCAGTATTTT
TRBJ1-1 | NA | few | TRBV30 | CAWSASMNTEAFF | TGTGCCTGGAGTGCCTCCATGAACACTGAAGCTTTCTTT
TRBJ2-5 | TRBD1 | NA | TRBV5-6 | CASSNRGQTQYF | TGTGCCAGCAGCAACAGGGGACAGACCCAGTACTTC
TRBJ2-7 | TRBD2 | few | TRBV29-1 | CSVRGGSSSYEQYF | TGCAGCGTTCGGGGGGGATCGAGCTCCTACGAGCAGTACTTC
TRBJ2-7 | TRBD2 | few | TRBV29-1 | CSIGTSGSNSYEQYF | TGCAGCATAGGGACTAGCGGGAGTAACTCCTACGAGCAGTACTTC
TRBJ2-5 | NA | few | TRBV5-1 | CASSLVPEETQYF | TGCGCCAGCAGCTTGGTGCCCGAAGAGACCCAGTACTTC
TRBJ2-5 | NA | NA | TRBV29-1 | CSVGSGETQYF | TGCAGCGTTGGTTCGGGAGAGACCCAGTACTTC
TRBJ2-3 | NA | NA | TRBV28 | CASSFLADTQYF | TGTGCCAGCAGTTTTCTTGCAGATACGCAGTATTTT
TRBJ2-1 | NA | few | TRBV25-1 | CATVRDRGHNEQFF | TGTGCCACCGTACGGGACCGCGGCCACAATGAGCAGTTCTTC
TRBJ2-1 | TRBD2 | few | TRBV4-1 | CASSQAPRTSGDHEQFF | TGCGCCAGCAGCCAAGCCCCACGGACTAGCGGCGATCATGAGCAGTTCTTC
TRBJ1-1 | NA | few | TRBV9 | CASSPRSGTEAFF | TGTGCCAGCAGCCCCCGTTCGGGCACTGAAGCTTTCTTT
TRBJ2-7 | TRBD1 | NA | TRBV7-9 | CASSWGQTYEQYF | TGTGCCAGCAGCTGGGGACAGACCTACGAGCAGTACTTC
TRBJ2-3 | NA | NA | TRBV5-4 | CASTDDVGITDTQYF | TGTGCCAGCACCGATGACGTTGGGATCACAGATACGCAGTATTTT
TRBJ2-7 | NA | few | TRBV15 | CATSREPASDTYEQYF | TGTGCCACCAGCAGAGAACCGGCCTCTGATACCTACGAGCAGTACTTC
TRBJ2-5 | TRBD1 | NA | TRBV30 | CAWSAPDREETQYF | TGTGCCTGGAGCGCCCCGGACAGGGAAGAGACCCAGTACTTC
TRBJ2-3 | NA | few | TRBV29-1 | CSVEGRGRGTDTQYF | TGCAGCGTTGAAGGGAGAGGCAGGGGCACAGATACGCAGTATTTT
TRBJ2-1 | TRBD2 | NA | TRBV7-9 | CASSRLADYNEQFF | TGTGCCAGCAGCAGACTAGCGGACTACAATGAGCAGTTCTTC
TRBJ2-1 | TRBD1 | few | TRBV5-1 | CASSNYDRVVGDEQFF | TGCGCCAGCAGCAACTATGACAGGGTAGTTGGCGATGAGCAGTTCTTC
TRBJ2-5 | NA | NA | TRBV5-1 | CASSLVTGPRRETQYF | TGCGCCAGCAGTTTAGTGACCGGCCCGAGGAGGGAGACCCAGTACTTC
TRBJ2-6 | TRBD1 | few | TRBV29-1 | CSAVPGQGSGANVLTF | TGCAGCGCCGTCCCGGGACAGGGATCTGGGGCCAACGTCCTGACTTTC
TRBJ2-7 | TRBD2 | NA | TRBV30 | CAWSVYREAMYF | TGTGCCTGGAGTGTATACCGGGAGGCCATGTACTTC
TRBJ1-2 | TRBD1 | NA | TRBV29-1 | CSGTGVDGYTF | TGCTCGGGGACAGGCGTCGATGGCTACACCTTC
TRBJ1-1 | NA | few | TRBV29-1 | CSVVDSEAFF | TGCAGCGTTGTGGACAGTGAAGCTTTCTTT
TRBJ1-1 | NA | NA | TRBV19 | CASTKGGDLSGGAFF | TGTGCCAGTACCAAAGGTGGAGACCTCAGCGGGGGAGCTTTCTTT
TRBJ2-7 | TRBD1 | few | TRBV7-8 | CASSLSGTGVHEQYF | TGTGCCAGCAGCTTAAGTGGGACAGGGGTTCACGAGCAGTACTTC